This TCR beta chain was sequenced during a study of T-cell reconstitution after alpha-beta-depleted transplantation in children. Points from the study as a whole: T-cell numbers and diversity, one year after transplant, stemmed largely from T cells that were newly produced. Several patients had high TCRbeta diversity at day 60; it came from surviving recipient T cells and thymic progenitors. Reported findings indicate that, about two months after transplant, alpha-beta T cells came from several hundred expanded clones, which were derived from non-depleted graft cells.

V gave up 4 bases and J gave up 0 bases; unmatched junction bases: 6. Germline V lookup: CDR1 SGHKS, CDR2 YYEKEE (reference sequence). CDR3 size: 16 residues. At least ten counts were recorded for this clonotype. Its target is not known. Preparation of the TCRbeta library used unique molecular identifiers. Via MiXCR, TCRdb re-called the PCR reads, giving one row per CDR3 protein. The data show 450,000 to 600,000 distinct CDR3 sequences, over 10% seen once. This chain links TRBV5-5 with TRBJ2-2, with 7 bases fitting TRBD1. The sequencing here drew on PBMCs, mostly from graft donor cells, taken 360 days after TCRalphabeta/CD19-depleted stem cell transplant. The receptor comes from a male patient younger than 18 who had a stem cell transplant for acute myeloid leukemia, so the T cells may come from the graft donor. The CDR3 bases are TGTGCCAGCAGCAGGAGGACAGGCCCGAACACCGGGGAGCTGTTTTTT. This translates into CASSRRTGPNTGELFF.